One and the same sample provided the 18 T cell receptor beta chains below, sequenced in a study of T-cell memory formation after mild COVID-19. From the 5' RACE reads, TCRdb called clonotypes with MiXCR, one entry per CDR3 protein. Of roughly 110,000 distinct CDR3 sequences detected, about 17% appear once; the ten largest clones hold less than 35%. The sample consisted of PBMCs or a T cell subset sorted from them (not recorded which). These receptors all stem from an adult woman who had mild COVID-19 (a few samples of this study predate the infection). Cell type and time point are not known.

J is TRBJ1-1 and V is TRBV28; no firm D call. Germline CDR1 is MDHEN and CDR2 is SYDVKM. There are 13 residues in the CDR3. The V end lost 6 bases, the J end lost 1 base, and 9 bases lay between the germline ends. The CDR3: CASSPGWNTEAFF. Written as DNA, the CDR3 is TGTGCCAGCAGCCCGGGGTGGAACACTGAAGCTTTCTTT.

The rearrangement uses TRBV15 and TRBJ2-5, with D perhaps being TRBD1 or TRBD2 (6 bases each). The V end lost 6 bases, the J end lost 5 bases, and 19 bases lay between the germline ends. Germline lookup yields CDR1 LNHNV and CDR2 YYDKDF (reference sequence). The CDR3 consists of 15 residues. The CDR3 sequence is CATRPDGGAGETQYF. The CDR3 nucleotides are TGTGCCACCAGGCCCGACGGGGGCGCGGGTGAGACCCAGTACTTC.

This clonotype has at least ten counts. V and J are TRBV7-3 and TRBJ2-3; 7 nucleotides line up with TRBD2. The CDR3 loop spans 15 amino acids. Germline V gives CDR1 SGHTA, CDR2 FQGTGA. V lost 0 bases to trimming and J lost 2 bases; unmatched junction nucleotides: 2. The CDR3 nucleotides are TGTGCCAGCAGCTTAACCGGACTAGACACAGATACGCAGTATTTT. Its protein is CASSLTGLDTDTQYF. The variable domain in full, with the rest retrieved from reference TRBV7-3 and TRBJ2-3, is GAGVSQTPSNKVTEKGKYVELRCDPISGHTALYWYRQSLGQGPEFLIYFQGTGAADDSGLPNDRFFAVRPEGSVSTLKIQRTERGDSAVYLCASSLTGLDTDTQYFGPGTRLTVL.

The rearrangement joins TRBV7-9 to TRBJ2-1, with 11 positions matching TRBD2. V shed 4 bases and J 8 bases; nucleotides not matched to a gene: 16. The CDR3 is 18 residues long. Germline lookup yields CDR1 SEHNR and CDR2 FQNEAQ (reference sequence). In nucleotides, the CDR3 is TGTGCCAGCAGCTCTCCCCTAAATAGCGGGGGGGATGTCCATGAGCAGTTCTTC. Translated, it gives CASSSPLNSGGDVHEQFF. Filled out from reference TRBV7-9 and TRBJ2-1, the complete variable domain reads DTGVSQNPRHKITKRGQNVTFRCDPISEHNRLYWYRQTLGQGPEFLTYFQNEAQLEKSRLLSDRFSAERPKGSFSTLEIQRTEQGDSAMYLCASSSPLNSGGDVHEQFFGPGTRLTVL.

The chain couples TRBV11-2 to TRBJ2-3, with D unresolved. Deletions cut 5 bases from V and 2 bases from J, with 11 bases between. CDR1 and CDR2 (germline): SGHAT, FQNNGV. CDR3 length equals 14 residues. The CDR3 region is CASSPQTSTDTQYF. The DNA of the CDR3 is TGTGCCAGCAGCCCACAAACCTCCACAGATACGCAGTATTTT.

The chain carries TRBV5-1 and TRBJ1-6; D uncertain. CDR1 SGHRS and CDR2 YFSETQ come from the germline V gene. V was cut by 3 bases and J by 8 bases, with 15 bases left in between. The CDR3 spans 15 residues. DNA of the CDR3: TGCGCCAGCAGCTCCCGGACCGGGCTGGATTCACCCCTCCACTTT. Encoded protein: CASSSRTGLDSPLHF. The full variable domain, completed using reference TRBV5-1 and TRBJ1-6, is KAGVTQTPRYLIKTRGQQVTLSCSPISGHRSVSWYQQTPGQGLQFLFEYFSETQRNKGNFPGRFSGRQFSNSRSEMNVSTLELGDSALYLCASSSRTGLDSPLHFGNGTRLTVT.

The table lists this clonotype with many counts. The genes are TRBV7-2 and TRBJ1-5; perhaps TRBD1 as D (5 bases). Trimming removed 2 bases at V and 8 bases at J, with 7 bases between. The CDR3 contains 12 residues. Germline V gene lookup returns CDR1 SGHTA and CDR2 FQGNSA. The chain's CDR3 is CASSLPGEPQHF. The CDR3 region has the DNA TGTGCCAGCAGCTTACCGGGGGAGCCCCAGCATTTT.

This clonotype has at least ten counts. The chain joins TRBV6-5 to TRBJ1-2; TRBD1 agrees at 7 bases. Germline values: CDR1 MNHEY, CDR2 SVGAGI. There are 14 residues in the CDR3. V was clipped by 2 bases and J by 4 bases; unmatched bases: 4. CDR3 nucleotide sequence: TGTGCCAGCAGTTACGAGGGACAGAGCTATGGCTACACCTTC. It is translated as CASSYEGQSYGYTF.

This clonotype occurred a few times. The chain combines TRBV5-1 with TRBJ2-7; the match to TRBD1 covers 11 bases. The CDR3 extends over 13 amino acids. Germline trimming cut 3 bases from V and 6 bases from J; bases unmatched to any gene: 2. From germline, CDR1 is SGHRS and CDR2 YFSETQ. CDR3 nucleotide sequence: TGCGCCAGCAGCTGGACAGGGGGCTTCGAGCAGTACTTC. Translation: CASSWTGGFEQYF.

This clonotype was detected a few times. The chain links TRBV3-1 to TRBJ2-5; 9 nucleotides line up with TRBD2. V lost 4 bases to trimming and J lost 1 base; unmatched junction nucleotides: 10. The CDR3 length is 17 residues. Germline CDR1 is LGHDT and CDR2 is YNNKEL (reference sequence). The CDR3 loop reads CASSLRGGLAAQETQYF. CDR3 nucleotide sequence: TGTGCCAGCAGCCTCCGCGGGGGACTAGCAGCCCAAGAGACCCAGTACTTC.

This clonotype was detected once. The V and J genes are TRBV19 and TRBJ2-5; a possible D gene is TRBD2 (5 bases). Looked up from germline, CDR1 is LNHDA and CDR2 is SQIVND (reference sequence). The CDR3 spans 14 residues. Trimming removed 6 bases from V and 1 base from J, with 12 bases in between. CDR3 region: CASSPTTGQETQYF. DNA for the CDR3: TGTGCCAGTAGCCCGACTACTGGCCAAGAGACCCAGTACTTC.

The gene calls are TRBV6-1 and TRBJ2-3; possibly TRBD2 for D (6 bases). CDR1 and CDR2 from the germline V gene are MNHNS and SASEGT. CDR3 length: 18 residues. The ends were cut back, 6 bases at V and 0 bases at J, with 22 bases in the middle. CDR3 DNA: TGTGCCAGCAGGTCGACTAGAAGGATCCACTCTAGCACAGATACGCAGTATTTT. Its translation is CASRSTRRIHSSTDTQYF.

The CDR3 loop is CASSQADRGSSGANVLTF. In DNA, the CDR3 is TGTGCCAGCAGCCAAGCTGACAGGGGAAGTTCTGGGGCCAACGTCCTGACTTTC. This chain links TRBV3-1 with TRBJ2-6, with TRBD1 identical over 8 bases. Losses at the gene ends were 1 base for V and 1 base for J; bases not matched to a gene: 6. The germline CDR1 and CDR2 sequences are LGHDT and YNNKEL (reference sequence). CDR3 size: 18 residues.

The chain links TRBV6-6 to TRBJ2-7, with a weak D call TRBD1 (6 bases). Germline-derived CDR1 and CDR2 are MNHNY and SVGAGI (reference sequence). Trimming left V 7 bases short and J 4 bases short, with 14 bases between. There are 13 residues in the CDR3. CDR3 sequence reads: CASNGDTHYEQYF. CDR3 DNA: TGTGCCAGCAACGGGGACACTCATTACGAGCAGTACTTC.

This clonotype occurred a few times. The CDR3 spells CASSLSLAWTGELFF. CDR3 bases: TGTGCCAGCAGTTTGTCACTAGCGTGGACCGGGGAGCTGTTTTTT. The rearrangement uses TRBV27 and TRBJ2-2; 7 bases are a match to TRBD2. Germline trimming cut 3 bases from V and 5 bases from J; bases unmatched to any gene: 6. The CDR3 spans 15 residues. The germline CDR1 and CDR2 sequences are MNHEY and SMNVEV (reference sequence).

The V gene is TRBV7-9, the J gene TRBJ1-1, with 7 bases aligning to TRBD1. V shed 3 bases and J 0 bases; nucleotides not matched to a gene: 7. This CDR3 is built from 16 residues. Germline V gene data show CDR1 as SEHNR and CDR2 as FQNEAQ (reference sequence). The CDR3 here is CASSFVSGTVNTEAFF. CDR3 DNA sequence: TGTGCCAGCAGCTTCGTAAGCGGGACAGTGAACACTGAAGCTTTCTTT.

This clonotype has just a few counts. CDR3 nucleotide sequence: TGCAGTGCTACCCATACAGGGACCGAGCAGTTCTTC. It codes for CSATHTGTEQFF. The genes are TRBV20-1 and TRBJ2-1, with a possible D match to TRBD1 (6 bases). V shed 4 bases and J shed 10 bases, with 14 bases lying between them. The CDR3 length is 12 residues. From germline, CDR1 is DFQATT and CDR2 SNEGSKA (reference sequence).

The chain recombines TRBV12-3 or TRBV12-4 with TRBJ2-3, with 12 nucleotides matching TRBD2. V shed 8 bases, J shed 5 bases, and the junction held 5 bases outside the gene matches. CDR3 length equals 14 residues. The CDR3 region has the DNA TGTGCCAGCGTGACTAGCGGGAGCGGAGATACGCAGTATTTT. Its protein product is CASVTSGSGDTQYF.